The 29 T cell receptor beta chains reported below all come from one sample, sequenced in a study of blood T cell repertoires in COVID-19. Sequenced by immunoSEQ multiplex PCR; TCRdb stores in-frame clones only, minus some. The sample has 150,000 to 200,000 clones, about 85% seen once. The specimen sequenced was peripheral blood. The origin of the receptors is a woman aged 70-85 years with COVID-19, enrolled during active disease.

The chain links TRBV5-1 to TRBJ1-4; TRBD1 matches at 7 bases. The CDR3 runs 16 residues. The trim removed 4 bases at V and 10 bases at J, leaving 16 bases unmatched. Germline V gene lookup returns CDR1 SGHRS and CDR2 YFSETQ. CDR3: CASSAQLGGAVGKLFF. CDR3 DNA sequence: TGCGCCAGCAGCGCCCAATTAGGGGGCGCCGTTGGAAAACTGTTTTTT.

V gene TRBV6-5 combines with J gene TRBJ1-1, with 8 nucleotides matching TRBD1. V gave up 6 bases and J gave up 8 bases; unmatched junction bases: 8. Germline V CDR1 and CDR2: MNHEY, SVGAGI. This CDR3 contains 13 residues. CDR3 bases: TGTGCCAGCAGAACAAACAGGGGGGCCGAAGCTTTCTTT. This sequence encodes CASRTNRGAEAFF.

The J gene is TRBJ1-3, the V gene TRBV5-6, with D unclear. The germline V gene encodes CDR1 SGHDT and CDR2 YYEEEE. V lost 3 bases and J 0 bases, leaving 13 bases between the germline ends. The CDR3 runs 16 residues. The CDR3 reads CASSWAGGGSGNTIYF. CDR3 nucleotides: TGTGCCAGCAGCTGGGCGGGTGGTGGCTCTGGAAACACCATATATTTT.

This clone has just one count. The chain joins TRBV30 to TRBJ2-3; TRBD2 matches 15 bases. The CDR3 has 19 residues. V lost 0 bases, J lost 3 bases, and 10 bases stayed unmatched. In germline, CDR1 is GTSNPN, CDR2 SVGIG (reference sequence). The CDR3 spells CAWSVSGTSGRPWTDTQYF. The DNA of the CDR3 is TGTGCCTGGAGTGTATCCGGGACTAGCGGGAGGCCGTGGACAGATACGCAGTATTTT.

This clone was seen more than once but under ten times. The chain links TRBV6-1 to TRBJ2-1, with a tentative D call TRBD2 (6 bases). The germline CDR1 and CDR2 sequences are MNHNS and SASEGT. The CDR3 totals 18 residues. Trimming took off 1 base at V and 9 bases at J, with 25 bases between the two ends. CDR3 coding DNA: TGTGCCAGCAGTGAAGTCCCAGTCGGTTTGAACGGGGGATTTGAGCAGTTCTTC. Its protein product is CASSEVPVGLNGGFEQFF.

The rearrangement uses TRBV2 and TRBJ1-6; the D gene is possibly TRBD1 (5 bases). The V and J ends lost 1 base and 10 bases respectively, with 11 bases between them. The CDR3 spans 14 residues. Germline loops: CDR1 SNHLY, CDR2 FYNNEI. The CDR3 DNA reads as TGTGCCAGCAGTGAAGGGAGAAGGGGATCACCCCTCCACTTT. Amino acid sequence: CASSEGRRGSPLHF.

The gene calls are TRBV5-4 and TRBJ2-2; 7 bases line up with TRBD2. The germline CDR1 and CDR2 sequences are SGHNT and YYREEE (reference sequence). The CDR3 runs to 14 residues. V lost 4 bases to trimming and J lost 8 bases; unmatched junction nucleotides: 8. The DNA for the CDR3 is TGTGCCAGCAGCAAGAGGGAGGGTACGGGGGAGCTGTTTTTT. This codes for CASSKREGTGELFF.

V usage is TRBV29-1 and J usage is TRBJ2-5, with 10 bases fitting TRBD1. Looked up from germline, CDR1 is SQVTM and CDR2 is ANQGSEA. Germline trimming cut 4 bases from V and 2 bases from J; bases unmatched to any gene: 1. The CDR3 is 13 residues long. The CDR3 region has the DNA TGCAGCGTTGGGACAGGGGGGCAAGAGACCCAGTACTTC. This gives the protein CSVGTGGQETQYF.

The chain is built from TRBV6-4 and TRBJ2-1, with 10 bases matching TRBD2. The V segment lost 2 bases and the J segment 7 bases; nucleotides outside the gene matches: 23. The CDR3 loop spans 21 amino acids. Germline V gene data show CDR1 as MRHNA and CDR2 as SNTAGT. The CDR3 sequence: CASSDPNLGSSGGYESNEQFF. The CDR3 region has the DNA TGTGCCAGCAGTGACCCAAATCTAGGAAGTAGCGGGGGGTACGAGTCGAATGAGCAGTTCTTC.

The chain links TRBV6-6 to TRBJ2-1; 10 bases are a match to TRBD2. The CDR3 runs to 15 residues. V trimming: 5 bases; J trimming: 8 bases; junction bases outside the gene matches: 9. Germline lookup yields CDR1 MNHNY and CDR2 SVGAGI (reference sequence). CDR3: CASSPGTSESDEQFF. CDR3 sequence (DNA): TGTGCCAGCAGTCCCGGGACTAGCGAAAGCGATGAGCAGTTCTTC.

The V gene is TRBV6-1, the J gene TRBJ1-5, with TRBD1 as a possible D gene (5 bases). V was pared by 2 bases and J by 4 bases, with 15 bases between. The CDR3 is made up of 16 amino acids. CDR1 and CDR2 from the germline V gene are MNHNS and SASEGT. CDR3 DNA sequence: TGTGCCAGCAGTGAACCCGGTGGCAGGGCAAATCAGCCCCAGCATTTT. This encodes CASSEPGGRANQPQHF.

This clone appeared once. The rearrangement joins TRBV27 to TRBJ1-1; D might be TRBD1 (6 bases). Germline assignment: CDR1 MNHEY and CDR2 SMNVEV (reference sequence). Trimming cost V 7 bases and J 0 bases, with 18 bases left between them. This CDR3 has 16 amino acids. CDR3 residues: CASMGAGLGVNTEAFF. In DNA form, the CDR3 reads TGTGCCAGCATGGGGGCAGGGCTTGGGGTGAACACTGAAGCTTTCTTT.

This chain links TRBV19 with TRBJ2-7; the D gene is possibly TRBD1 (6 bases). Between the trimmed V and J ends, which lost 4 bases and 6 bases, there was a span of 16 bases. The germline V gene encodes CDR1 LNHDA and CDR2 SQIVND (reference sequence). There are 14 residues in the CDR3. CDR3 DNA: TGTGCCAGTAGTAGGTCCAAAGGGGGAAGCGAGCAGTACTTC. Translating gives CASSRSKGGSEQYF. The full variable domain, with the rest looked up from reference TRBV19 and TRBJ2-7, is DGGITQSPKYLFRKEGQNVTLSCEQNLNHDAMYWYRQDPGQGLRLIYYSQIVNDFQKGDIAEGYSVSREKKESFPLTVTSAQKNPTAFYLCASSRSKGGSEQYFGPGTRLTVT.

This chain connects TRBV6-4 to TRBJ2-3; 11 bases map to TRBD2. Trimming took 10 bases from V and 4 from J; bases not matched to a gene: 10. Germline V gene data show CDR1 as MRHNA and CDR2 as SNTAGT. This CDR3 has 15 residues. CDR3 loop: CATSLAGGGADTQYF. CDR3 bases: TGTGCCACCTCCCTAGCGGGGGGTGGGGCAGATACGCAGTATTTT.

On this clone itself: Other DNA sequences in the same sample also yield this CDR3. V gene TRBV3-1 (or the pseudogene TRBV3-2) combines with J gene TRBJ2-3; tentatively, D is TRBD2 (6 bases). V gave up 1 base and J gave up 0 bases, with 8 bases separating them. Per the germline V gene, CDR1 is LGHDT and CDR2 is YNNKEL (reference sequence). The CDR3 sequence is 15 residues long. This chain's CDR3 is CASSQAAGSTDTQYF. The CDR3 region has the DNA TGTGCCAGCAGCCAAGCAGCGGGTAGCACAGATACGCAGTATTTT.

The gene calls are TRBV7-9 and TRBJ1-6, with 8 bases fitting TRBD1. This CDR3 region has 13 residues. Trimming cost V 4 bases and J 10 bases; bases outside gene matches: 3. The V gene's germline CDR1 is SEHNR and CDR2 FQNEAQ (reference sequence). This CDR3 is CASSSTGESPLHF. The CDR3 DNA follows: TGTGCCAGCAGCTCGACAGGGGAATCACCCCTCCACTTT.

The gene calls are TRBV30 and TRBJ2-1; a weak D match, TRBD1 (5 bases). Germline V gene lookup returns CDR1 GTSNPN and CDR2 SVGIG (reference sequence). The CDR3 runs 17 residues. With 3 bases removed from V and 0 bases from J, the gap between germline ends came to 18 bases. The CDR3 DNA reads TGTGCCTGGAGGGCGTTTAGGGGCAGGAGCTCCTACAATGAGCAGTTCTTC. Its protein is CAWRAFRGRSSYNEQFF.

This clone has just a few counts. The chain links TRBV28 to TRBJ2-7; the match to TRBD1 covers 7 bases. CDR3 length: 15 amino acids. In germline, CDR1 is MDHEN, CDR2 SYDVKM. V dropped 5 bases and J dropped 2; count of bases not matched to a gene: 9. The CDR3 DNA reads as TGTGCCAGCAGTCTTGACAGGGTTGGGGCCTACGAGCAGTACTTC. It codes for CASSLDRVGAYEQYF.

Comment on this clone: Sequence at one end of the junction differs from germline and may be a read error. The rearrangement uses TRBV2 and TRBJ1-4; D perhaps matches TRBD1 (5 bases). The germline V gene has CDR1 SNHLY and CDR2 FYNNEI. The CDR3 runs 15 residues. CDR3 sequence: CVSSEARGLNEKLFF. CDR3 DNA sequence: TGTGTCAGCAGTGAAGCGCGGGGGTTAAATGAAAAACTGTTTTTT.

This clone was observed a few times. The V and J genes are TRBV20-1 and TRBJ1-2, with D perhaps TRBD1 (5 bases). Germline V gene data show CDR1 as DFQATT and CDR2 as SNEGSKA (reference sequence). The CDR3 covers 11 residues. Between the trimmed V and J ends, which lost 6 bases and 4 bases, there was a span of 9 bases. The CDR3 sequence: CSAATVYGYTF. As DNA, the CDR3 is TGCAGTGCCGCGACAGTCTATGGCTACACCTTC.

This chain links TRBV7-2 with TRBJ1-2; TRBD1 agrees at 9 bases. This CDR3 comprises 16 residues. Germline loops: CDR1 SGHTA, CDR2 FQGNSA. J lost 4 bases, V lost 4 bases, and 10 bases had no gene match. DNA of the CDR3: TGTGCCAGCAGCTCGCCACAGACAGGGGGGAGCTATGGCTACACCTTC. This sequence encodes CASSSPQTGGSYGYTF.

V and J are TRBV6-5 and TRBJ1-2; the D gene is possibly TRBD1 (6 bases). The CDR3 loop spans 15 amino acids. Per the germline V gene, CDR1 is MNHEY and CDR2 is SVGAGI. The germline V and J ends were trimmed by 6 bases and 3 bases, with 17 bases remaining between them. In DNA, the CDR3 is TGTGCCAGCAGCCCCGGCCTTAACAGGGACTATGGCTACACCTTC. Amino acids: CASSPGLNRDYGYTF.

The J gene is TRBJ1-6, the V gene TRBV6-5, with D possibly matching TRBD1 (5 bases). Looked up from germline, CDR1 is MNHEY and CDR2 is SVGAGI. This CDR3 spans 13 amino acids. The V gene lost 7 bases and the J gene lost 5 bases, with 9 bases spanning the gap. CDR3 in DNA: TGTGCCAGCACCGGGGGGAATAATTCACCCCTCCACTTT. Translated: CASTGGNNSPLHF.

The chain recombines TRBV9 with TRBJ2-2; TRBD2 might be the D (6 bases). Germline V gene data show CDR1 as SGDLS and CDR2 as YYNGEE. The CDR3 consists of 14 residues. The germline V and J ends were trimmed by 5 bases and 4 bases, with 12 bases remaining between them. The CDR3 spells CASSYSGSTGELFF. As DNA, the CDR3 is TGTGCCAGCAGTTATAGCGGATCCACCGGGGAGCTGTTTTTT.

The V call is TRBV19, the J call TRBJ2-7; the match to TRBD2 covers 7 bases. Trimming removed 4 bases from V and 5 bases from J; junction bases left unmatched: 5. The CDR3 length is 13 residues. The germline CDR1 and CDR2 sequences are LNHDA and SQIVND (reference sequence). CDR3 protein: CASSSGGFDEQYF. The CDR3 DNA follows: TGTGCCAGTAGTAGCGGGGGATTTGACGAGCAGTACTTC.

The V call is TRBV14, the J call TRBJ2-1, with 7 bases aligning to TRBD2. CDR3 length: 16 amino acids. V trimming: 0 bases; J trimming: 5 bases; junction bases outside the gene matches: 7. Germline V gene sequence: CDR1 SGHDN, CDR2 FVKESK. The CDR3 DNA reads TGTGCCAGCAGCCAAGATAGGGAGGGATCCAACAATGAGCAGTTCTTC. It is translated as CASSQDREGSNNEQFF.

This sequence joins TRBV6-5 and TRBJ1-2, with D tentatively TRBD1 (5 bases). In germline, CDR1 is MNHEY, CDR2 SVGAGI. The CDR3 extends over 13 amino acids. V lost 7 bases, J lost 4 bases, and 13 bases lay in between. This CDR3 reads CASKEYRGYGYTF. CDR3 DNA sequence: TGTGCCAGCAAAGAGTATAGGGGCTATGGCTACACCTTC.

The chain employs TRBV28 and TRBJ1-5, with D unclear. CDR3 length: 15 residues. CDR1 and CDR2 (germline): MDHEN, SYDVKM. The V and J ends lost 6 bases and 2 bases respectively, with 14 bases between them. CDR3 nucleotides: TGTGCCAGCAGGTCCTCAGGAAACGGCAATCAGCCCCAGCATTTT. It yields the protein CASRSSGNGNQPQHF.

This chain connects TRBV18 to TRBJ1-1, with a possible D match to TRBD1 (5 bases). The CDR3 is 15 amino acids. With 3 bases removed from V and 11 bases from J, the gap between germline ends came to 22 bases. Per germline, CDR1 KGHSH and CDR2 LQKENI. CDR3 in amino acids: CASSPLGDSPRAAFF. CDR3 in DNA: TGTGCCAGCTCACCGCTCGGGGACTCTCCGAGGGCGGCTTTCTTT.